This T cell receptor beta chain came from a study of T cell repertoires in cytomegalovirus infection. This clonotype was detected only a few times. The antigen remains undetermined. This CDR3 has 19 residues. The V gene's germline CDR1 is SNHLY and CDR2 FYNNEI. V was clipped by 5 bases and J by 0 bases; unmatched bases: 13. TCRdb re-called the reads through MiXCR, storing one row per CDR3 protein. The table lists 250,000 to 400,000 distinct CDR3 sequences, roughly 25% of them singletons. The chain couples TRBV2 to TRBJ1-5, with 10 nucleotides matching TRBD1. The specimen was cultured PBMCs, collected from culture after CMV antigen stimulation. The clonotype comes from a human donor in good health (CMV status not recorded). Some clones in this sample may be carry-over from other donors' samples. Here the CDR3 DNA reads TGTGCCAGCAGTTTCGCTCTGGACAGGGGGGACTATAGCAATCAGCCCCAGCATTTT. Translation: CASSFALDRGDYSNQPQHF. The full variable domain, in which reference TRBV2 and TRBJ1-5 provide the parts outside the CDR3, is EPEVTQTPSHQVTQMGQEVILRCVPISNHLYFYWYRQILGQKVEFLVSFYNNEISEKSEIFDDQFSVERPDGSNFTLKIRSTKLEDSAMYFCASSFALDRGDYSNQPQHFGDGTRLSIL.